The following is a T cell receptor (beta chain) sequence with its context. Its antigen remains unidentified. The data were obtained in a study of T cell responses to AZD1222 COVID-19 vaccine. Per germline, CDR1 SGHNT and CDR2 YYREEE (reference sequence). The CDR3 has 18 residues. Trimming cost V 0 bases and J 1 base; bases outside gene matches: 8. The study pooled second doses at about 4 or about 12 weeks. Study-wide results and limits: Donor demographics were predominantly white British with a female majority; clonal diversity may be underestimated. Spike-specific TCRs gained breadth and depth after people received two AZD1222 doses. Nearly half of spike-specific TCRs reportedly target unmutated variant regions.

Produced via immunoSEQ multiplex PCR; TCRdb's table is partial and in-frame only. Of over 150,000 clones listed, approximately 87% are singletons. V and J are TRBV5-4 and TRBJ2-4; 9 nucleotides agree with TRBD1. This specimen was peripheral blood, taken 28 days after the second AZD1222 dose. This sequence originates from an adult who received the AZD1222 COVID-19 vaccine. The CDR3 here is CASSLGGPGQGAKNIQYF. The CDR3 DNA sequence: TGTGCCAGCAGCTTGGGAGGGCCCGGACAGGGGGCCAAAAACATTCAGTACTTC.